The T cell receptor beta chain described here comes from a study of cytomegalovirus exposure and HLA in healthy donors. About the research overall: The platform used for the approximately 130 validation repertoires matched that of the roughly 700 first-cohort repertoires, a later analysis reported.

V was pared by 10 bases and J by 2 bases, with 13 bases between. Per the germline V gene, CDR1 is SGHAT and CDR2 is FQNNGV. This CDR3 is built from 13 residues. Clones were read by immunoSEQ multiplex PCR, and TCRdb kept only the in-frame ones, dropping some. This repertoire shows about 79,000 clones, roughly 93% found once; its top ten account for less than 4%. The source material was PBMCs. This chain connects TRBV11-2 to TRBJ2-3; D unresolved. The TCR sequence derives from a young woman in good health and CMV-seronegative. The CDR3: CATQAQITDTQYF. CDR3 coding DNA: TGTGCCACCCAAGCGCAGATCACAGATACGCAGTATTTT.